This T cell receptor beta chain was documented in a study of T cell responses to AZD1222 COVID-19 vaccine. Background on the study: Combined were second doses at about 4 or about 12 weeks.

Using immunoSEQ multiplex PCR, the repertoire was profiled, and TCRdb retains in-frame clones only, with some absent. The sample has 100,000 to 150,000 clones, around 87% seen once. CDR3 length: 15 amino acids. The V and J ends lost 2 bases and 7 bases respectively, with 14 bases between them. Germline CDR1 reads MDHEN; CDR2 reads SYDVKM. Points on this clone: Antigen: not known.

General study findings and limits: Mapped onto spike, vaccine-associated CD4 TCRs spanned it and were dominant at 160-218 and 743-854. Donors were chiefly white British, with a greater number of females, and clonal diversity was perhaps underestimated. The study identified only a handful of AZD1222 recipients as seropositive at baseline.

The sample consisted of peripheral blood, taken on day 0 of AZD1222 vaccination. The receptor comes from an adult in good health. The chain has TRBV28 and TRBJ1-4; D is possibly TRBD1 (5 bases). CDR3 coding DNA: TGTGCCAGCAGTTTAAGGTACGGGGGAAGTGAAAAACTGTTTTTT. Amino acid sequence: CASSLRYGGSEKLFF.